This TCR beta chain came from a study of patients and donors after allogeneic stem cell transplantation. TCRdb analysed the RT-PCR reads with MiXCR anew, one entry per CDR3 protein. The sample records about a million distinct CDR3 sequences, roughly 17% being singletons. With respect to this clonotype: A read error may produce the germline difference seen at one junction end.

The length of the CDR3 is 15 residues. Germline V gene sequence: CDR1 DFQATT, CDR2 SNEGSKA (reference sequence). Sequencing was carried out using blood, either unsorted or a sorted T cell fraction (not recorded which). The source of this sequence is a human donor who was either an allogeneic HSCT recipient or a stem cell or donor lymphocyte infusion donor (not recorded which). It is not recorded whose cells these are; they may come from a transplant donor. The chain is built from TRBV20-1 and TRBJ2-3; 10 bases agree with TRBD1. Here the CDR3 reads CSARDRGPFTDTQYF. CDR3 nucleotide sequence: TGCAGTGCGAGAGACAGGGGGCCCTTTACAGATACGCAGTATTTT.